These 13 T cell receptor beta chains originate from one sample sequenced in a study of T cells after yellow fever vaccination. TCRdb reprocessed the 5' RACE reads via MiXCR and lists one record per CDR3 protein. The sample includes approximately 300,000 distinct CDR3 sequences, 10% to 15% seen only once; the top ten take roughly 0.5%. Material: CD4+ T cells sorted from PBMCs, obtained 45 days after the yellow fever booster vaccination. The receptor source for this set is a man aged 25-40 years who received the YFV17D yellow fever vaccine.

The J gene is TRBJ2-2, the V gene TRBV5-1, with 12 bases aligning to TRBD2. The germline CDR1 and CDR2 sequences are SGHRS and YFSETQ. The CDR3 contains 18 residues. The V segment lost 0 bases and the J segment 5 bases; nucleotides outside the gene matches: 8. The CDR3 loop is CASSLASLAGGRTGELFF. As DNA, the CDR3 is TGCGCCAGCAGCTTGGCCTCACTAGCGGGAGGACGGACCGGGGAGCTGTTTTTT.

The chain has TRBV7-6 and TRBJ2-5; TRBD2 matches at 7 bases. The CDR3 is 15 residues long. The germline V gene encodes CDR1 SGHVS and CDR2 FNYEAQ. The V segment lost 7 bases and the J segment 5 bases; nucleotides outside the gene matches: 13. The CDR3 DNA reads as TGTGCCAGCACCCTAGGGGAGGGGACTATGGAGACCCAGTACTTC. Translating gives CASTLGEGTMETQYF.

This clonotype turned up a few times. This chain connects TRBV7-3 to TRBJ1-4; maybe TRBD1 (5 bases). Germline V CDR1 and CDR2: SGHTA, FQGTGA. Trimming stripped 4 bases from V and 7 bases from J, with 19 bases between. The CDR3 totals 16 residues. The CDR3 DNA sequence: TGTGCCAGCAGCTACTTCGACCAGGGAGGGAGTGAAAAACTGTTTTTT. It is translated as CASSYFDQGGSEKLFF.

The chain recombines TRBV3-1 with TRBJ1-2, with unresolved D. The CDR3 has 12 amino acids. Germline V gene data show CDR1 as LGHDT and CDR2 as YNNKEL (reference sequence). V was shortened by 1 base and J by 8 bases, with 8 bases between the two germline ends. CDR3 DNA sequence: TGTGCCAGCAGCCAAGTGGAGGGCGGCTACACCTTC. Translating gives CASSQVEGGYTF.

The table lists this clonotype with a count of one. The V and J genes are TRBV5-1 and TRBJ1-1; D is unclear. Trimming removed 3 bases from V and 5 bases from J, with 20 bases in between. The CDR3 consists of 16 residues. Germline V gene sequence: CDR1 SGHRS, CDR2 YFSETQ. The DNA of the CDR3 is TGCGCCAGCAGCTCCTCTGGGGAGGGAGTCGCGACTGAAGCTTTCTTT. Amino acids: CASSSSGEGVATEAFF.

This clonotype has a handful of counts. The chain links TRBV20-1 to TRBJ2-1; D could derive from TRBD1 or TRBD2 (5 bases each). V gave up 3 bases and J gave up 6 bases, with 18 bases separating them. The CDR3 sequence is 15 residues long. Germline V gene data show CDR1 as DFQATT and CDR2 as SNEGSKA (reference sequence). DNA of the CDR3: TGCAGTGCTAGCCCCACCCGGGGCATAAGCAATGAGCAGTTCTTC. Encoded protein: CSASPTRGISNEQFF.

The CDR3 DNA sequence: TGCAGTGCCGCCGACCCTGGACAAGAGCAGTTCTTC. It is translated as CSAADPGQEQFF. The J gene is TRBJ2-1, the V gene TRBV20-1, with D maybe TRBD1 (5 bases). The CDR3 is 12 amino acids. The V and J ends lost 6 bases and 10 bases respectively, with 16 bases between them. The V gene's germline CDR1 is DFQATT and CDR2 SNEGSKA (reference sequence).

This clonotype was counted between two and nine times. At one boundary the junction diverges from the germline segment, which might be a read error. CDR3 protein: CASSPQNTGELFF. The CDR3 DNA is TGTGCTAGCAGCCCGCAGAACACCGGGGAGCTGTTTTTT. The rearrangement uses TRBV7-7 and TRBJ2-2, with D unclear. This CDR3 has 13 amino acids. Germline assignment: CDR1 SSHAT and CDR2 FNYEAQ (reference sequence). The full variable domain, completed using reference TRBV7-7 and TRBJ2-2, is GAGVSQSPRYKVTKRGQDVTLRCDPISSHATLYWYQQALGQGPEFLTYFNYEAQPDKSGLPSDRFSAERPEGSISTLTIQRTEQRDSAMYRCASSPQNTGELFFGEGSRLTVL.

This clonotype has just a few counts. The rearrangement uses TRBV4-2 and TRBJ2-5; 7 nucleotides align to TRBD1. The junction had 11 bases not matched to a gene; V was cut back by 3 bases and J by 4 bases. Germline V gives CDR1 LGHNA, CDR2 YNFKEQ. The CDR3 sequence is 16 residues long. CDR3 in DNA: TGTGCCAGCAGCCAGGCCTCCGGGACAGTGGGAGAGACCCAGTACTTC. It is translated as CASSQASGTVGETQYF.

The chain recombines TRBV12-3 or TRBV12-4 with TRBJ2-2, with 11 bases lining up with TRBD2. Trimming cost V 6 bases and J 5 bases; bases outside gene matches: 8. This CDR3 is built from 16 residues. The DNA of the CDR3 is TGTGCCAGCAGCCCAAATAGCGGGAGGGTTACCGGGGAGCTGTTTTTT. It specifies CASSPNSGRVTGELFF.

The chain uses TRBV18 and TRBJ2-3; D is unclear. CDR3 length: 16 residues. V was trimmed by 2 bases and J by 2 bases, leaving 14 bases between them. Germline CDR1 is KGHSH and CDR2 is LQKENI. CDR3 in amino acids: CASSPRVGRLTDTQYF. The CDR3 nucleotides read TGTGCCAGCTCACCAAGGGTTGGGCGGCTCACAGATACGCAGTATTTT. The whole variable domain, filled in from reference TRBV18 and TRBJ2-3, reads NAGVMQNPRHLVRRRGQEARLRCSPMKGHSHVYWYRQLPEEGLKFMVYLQKENIIDESGMPKERFSAEFPKEGPSILRIQQVVRGDSAAYFCASSPRVGRLTDTQYFGPGTRLTVL.

This chain joins TRBV7-2 and TRBJ2-1; maybe TRBD2 (6 bases). V lost 3 bases and J 1 base, leaving 10 bases between the germline ends. From germline, CDR1 is SGHTA and CDR2 FQGNSA. The CDR3 runs 15 residues. The CDR3 bases are TGTGCCAGCAGCTTGCGGGACGGTTCCTACAATGAGCAGTTCTTC. It codes for CASSLRDGSYNEQFF.

The table lists this clonotype with a few counts. This rearrangement joins TRBV5-6 to TRBJ1-5; D is possibly TRBD1 (5 bases). This CDR3 spans 16 amino acids. V was clipped by 0 bases and J by 1 base, with 11 bases between them. Germline CDR1 is SGHDT and CDR2 is YYEEEE. In DNA, the CDR3 is TGTGCCAGCAGCTTGGGGGGGAGTGGCAGCAATCAGCCCCAGCATTTT. It codes for CASSLGGSGSNQPQHF. Supplemented by reference TRBV5-6 and TRBJ1-5, the full variable domain reads DAGVTQSPTHLIKTRGQQVTLRCSPKSGHDTVSWYQQALGQGPQFIFQYYEEEERQRGNFPDRFSGHQFPNYSSELNVNALLLGDSALYLCASSLGGSGSNQPQHFGDGTRLSIL.